The T cell receptor beta chain described here comes from a study of regulatory T cells in long-lasting Graves disease. This clonotype was observed many times. Between the trimmed V and J ends, which lost 1 base and 6 bases, there was a span of 13 bases. Germline assignment: CDR1 KGHDR and CDR2 SFDVKD. The CDR3 totals 15 residues. Construction of TCR beta libraries relied on iRepertoire HTBI primers and on Arm-PCR targeting CDR3 regions. Authors' data handling: In the combined samples, approximately 64 TRBV and 14 TRBJ segments were identified. TCRdb re-called the multiplex PCR reads through MiXCR, storing one row per CDR3 protein. The V and J calls reflect TCRdb's pipeline rather than the authors' work. The repertoire holds 350,000 to 450,000 distinct CDR3 sequences, with 14% to 15% as singletons. Time point: newly diagnosed GD, antithyroid drugs for less than 3 months. After RNA was extracted from PBMCs, the TCR library was made from it.

The same data also went into a second study, on T cells in Graves' hyperthyroidism and ophthalmopathy. That paper states: Uncontrolled infection, other autoimmune disease, pregnancy and lactation each barred patients from inclusion. TCR CDR3 regions were first amplified by RT-PCR with HTBI primers.

The sequence was obtained from a woman under 40 with Graves disease. This specimen was peripheral blood mononuclear cells (PBMCs), taken at new diagnosis, from a patient treated with antithyroid drugs. This chain joins TRBV24-1 and TRBJ2-3; no firm D call. CDR3 in amino acids: CATSDLEEGIDTQYF. Written as DNA, the CDR3 is TGTGCCACCAGTGATTTAGAGGAAGGTATCGATACGCAGTATTTT.